A single sample is the source of the 20 T cell receptor beta chains below, sequenced in a study of breast tumors, draining lymph nodes, adjacent tissues. TCRdb redid the calling of the multiplex PCR reads with MiXCR, one entry per CDR3 protein. Seen here are 150,000 or so distinct CDR3 sequences, 30% to 35% observed once, and the top ten hold approximately 3.9%. Axillary draining lymph nodes of breast cancer patients supplied the node samples. Input material: axillary lymph node tissue. The receptors shown here come from a female donor with breast cancer. Some clones in this sample may be carry-over from other donors' samples.

The rearrangement joins TRBV24-1 to TRBJ2-5; D is unclear. Germline V gene lookup returns CDR1 KGHDR and CDR2 SFDVKD. The CDR3 is 13 amino acids. V lost 2 bases and J 5 bases, leaving 8 bases between the germline ends. CDR3 sequence reads: CATSDWGTETQYF. CDR3 sequence (DNA): TGTGCCACCAGTGATTGGGGTACGGAGACCCAGTACTTC.

The count of this clonotype is one. Mismatch with germline at one junction end may stem from a read error. The V call is TRBV29-1, the J call TRBJ1-1; 9 nucleotides agree with TRBD1. This CDR3 spans 16 amino acids. Germline loops: CDR1 SQVTM, CDR2 ANQGSEA. This CDR3 reads CAWTGVGVTMNTEAFF. As DNA, the CDR3 is TGTGCCTGGACAGGGGTCGGGGTTACTATGAACACTGAAGCTTTCTTT.

The CDR3 protein is CASSLIGAGEKLFF. The DNA for the CDR3 is TGTGCCAGCAGTCTGATCGGGGCAGGTGAAAAACTGTTTTTT. The J gene is TRBJ1-4, the V gene TRBV7-9; possibly TRBD1 for D (5 bases). Trimming stripped 6 bases from V and 7 bases from J, with 15 bases between. Germline V gene lookup returns CDR1 SEHNR and CDR2 FQNEAQ (reference sequence). The CDR3 is 14 amino acids.

The rearrangement links TRBV10-2 to TRBJ2-1, with 9 bases aligning to TRBD2. Trimming took 2 bases from V and 9 from J; bases not matched to a gene: 8. CDR1 and CDR2 from the germline V gene are WSHSY and SAAADI. The CDR3 length is 15 residues. CDR3 bases: TGCGCCAGCAGTGAGGTGTCGCTAGCGGGAACTGAGCAGTTCTTC. It encodes CASSEVSLAGTEQFF.

This chain joins TRBV7-8 and TRBJ1-1, with 7 bases aligning to TRBD1. After removal of 5 bases from V and 6 bases from J, the junction contained 6 bases not matched to a gene. This CDR3 has 13 residues. Germline V gives CDR1 SGHVS, CDR2 FQNEAQ. In DNA form, the CDR3 reads TGTGCCAGCAGCGACGGGACAGCTTCTGAAGCTTTCTTT. Protein sequence: CASSDGTASEAFF.

This clonotype was detected ten times or more. The chain is built from TRBV27 and TRBJ1-6; D gene ambiguous. The CDR3 sequence is 18 residues long. Germline V gene sequence: CDR1 MNHEY, CDR2 SMNVEV (reference sequence). Trimming shortened V by 6 bases and J by 0 bases, and 18 bases separated the two germline ends. CDR3 coding DNA: TGTGCCAGCAGCGCTGTTGGCCCTACGAGCTCCTATAATTCACCCCTCCACTTT. It specifies CASSAVGPTSSYNSPLHF.

For this clonotype: This may come from a read error, since a much larger clone is one base off. V is TRBV20-1 and J is TRBJ2-7; 8 nucleotides agree with TRBD2. Germline V CDR1 and CDR2: DFQATT, SNEGSKA (reference sequence). The CDR3 consists of 13 residues. The CDR3 region has the DNA TGCAGTGCACGAGCGGGAGACTCCTACGAGCAGCACTTC. This translates into CSARAGDSYEQHF.

This clonotype appeared many times. The rearrangement links TRBV10-2 to TRBJ2-5; 9 nucleotides line up with TRBD2. The germline gives CDR1 WSHSY, CDR2 SAAADI. This CDR3 is 15 amino acids long. The V gene end was trimmed by 4 bases and the J gene end by 4 bases; junction bases not matched to a gene: 7. Here the CDR3 DNA reads TGCGCCAGCAGTGTTAGCGGGAGTATTGGAGAGACCCAGTACTTC. Translation: CASSVSGSIGETQYF.

Comment on this clonotype: A clone one base away is much larger, so this may be a read error. This rearrangement joins TRBV5-4 to TRBJ1-2; TRBD1 aligns across 9 bases. Trimming at V came to 3 bases and at J to 2 bases, leaving 8 bases not matched to a gene. This CDR3 has 16 amino acids. Germline values: CDR1 SGHNT, CDR2 YYREEE (reference sequence). The CDR3 DNA is TGTGCCAGCAGCTCGCGAGGGACAGGGACGAACTATGGCTACACCTTC. The encoded protein is CASSSRGTGTNYGYTF. Combining the CDR3 with reference TRBV5-4 and TRBJ1-2 gives the whole variable domain ETGVTQSPTHLIKTRGQQVTLRCSSQSGHNTVSWYQQALGQGPQFIFQYYREEENGRGNFPPRFSGLQFPNYSSELNVNALELDDSALYLCASSSRGTGTNYGYTFGSGTRLTVV.

This clonotype occurred many times. This chain connects TRBV20-1 to TRBJ1-2; tentatively, D is TRBD1 (5 bases). Germline V gene data show CDR1 as DFQATT and CDR2 as SNEGSKA (reference sequence). The CDR3 length is 14 residues. Trimming took off 2 bases at V and 4 bases at J, with 14 bases between the two ends. CDR3 amino acids: CSARPQGLGYGYTF. The DNA of the CDR3 is TGCAGTGCTAGACCTCAGGGTTTGGGCTATGGCTACACCTTC.

The chain joins TRBV9 to TRBJ2-1; 10 positions agree with TRBD2. After removal of 5 bases from V and 5 bases from J, the junction contained 1 base not matched to a gene. The germline V gene encodes CDR1 SGDLS and CDR2 YYNGEE. There are 13 residues in the CDR3. CDR3 sequence (DNA): TGTGCCAGCAGTAGCGGGGGGAACAATGAGCAGTTCTTC. Translation gives CASSSGGNNEQFF.

This clonotype appeared once. This chain uses TRBV7-2 with TRBJ2-3, with a possible D match to TRBD1 (6 bases). Trimming removed 5 bases at V and 1 base at J, with 10 bases between. This CDR3 is built from 14 residues. The germline gives CDR1 SGHTA, CDR2 FQGNSA. The CDR3 sequence: CASSLGHRTDTQYF. DNA of the CDR3: TGTGCCAGCAGCCTGGGACACCGCACAGATACGCAGTATTTT.

This clonotype was recorded many times. The rearrangement links TRBV5-6 to TRBJ1-2; 7 nucleotides line up with TRBD1. With 0 bases clipped from V and 3 bases from J, the junction kept 2 bases outside the gene matches. The CDR3 length is 14 residues. The germline gives CDR1 SGHDT, CDR2 YYEEEE. The CDR3 loop is CASSLDRGDYGYTF. DNA of the CDR3: TGTGCCAGCAGCTTGGACAGGGGTGACTATGGCTACACCTTC.

This clonotype was detected many times. The J gene is TRBJ2-5, the V gene TRBV6-5; D unclear. CDR1 is MNHEY and CDR2 is SVGAGI in the germline V gene. Trimming took 0 bases from V and 1 from J, leaving 3 bases between them. CDR3 length: 13 residues. CDR3 in DNA: TGTGCCAGCAGTTACTCAGCCCAAGAGACCCAGTACTTC. It encodes CASSYSAQETQYF.

A few counts support this clonotype. A much more abundant neighbour one base away suggests this may be a read error. The J gene is TRBJ2-1, the V gene TRBV11-2, with a tentative D call TRBD2 (6 bases). The CDR3 is 17 residues long. The germline CDR1 and CDR2 sequences are SGHAT and FQNNGV. V was clipped by 9 bases and J by 1 base, with 22 bases between them. CDR3: CASNGGVAAWSYNEQFF. The CDR3 DNA sequence: TGTGCCAGTAACGGTGGGGTAGCGGCATGGTCCTACAATGAGCAGTTCTTC.

CDR3 sequence reads: CASVAGRAETQYF. The CDR3 DNA sequence: TGTGCCAGCGTCGCAGGGAGGGCGGAGACCCAGTACTTC. The chain combines TRBV6-6 with TRBJ2-5; TRBD2 aligns across 7 bases. Germline trimming cut 8 bases from V and 5 bases from J; bases unmatched to any gene: 8. Germline CDR1 reads MNHNY; CDR2 reads SVGAGI (reference sequence). The CDR3 loop spans 13 amino acids.

This clonotype has at least ten counts. This rearrangement joins TRBV20-1 to TRBJ2-5; 8 nucleotides line up with TRBD1. Germline CDR1 reads DFQATT; CDR2 reads SNEGSKA (reference sequence). The CDR3 totals 14 residues. J was trimmed by 3 bases and V by 5 bases; bases with no gene match: 8. The chain's CDR3 is CSAGTDREEETQYF. The CDR3 DNA reads TGCAGTGCTGGGACGGACAGGGAAGAAGAGACCCAGTACTTC.

This sequence joins TRBV28 and TRBJ2-7; no reliable D call. This CDR3 spans 17 amino acids. Looked up from germline, CDR1 is MDHEN and CDR2 is SYDVKM. Deletions cut 1 base from V and 3 bases from J, with 19 bases between. CDR3 sequence: CASSLLPRSPTGYEQYF. Written as DNA, the CDR3 is TGTGCCAGCAGTTTATTACCGAGATCGCCCACGGGCTACGAGCAGTACTTC.

This clonotype was seen ten or more times. V and J are TRBV12-3 or TRBV12-4 and TRBJ2-5; D unresolved. V lost 5 bases to trimming and J lost 6 bases, with 7 bases between them. The CDR3 sequence is 11 residues long. The DNA for the CDR3 is TGTGCCAGCAGTCCCAAGAAGACCCAGTACTTC. The encoded protein is CASSPKKTQYF.

This chain joins TRBV15 and TRBJ2-5, with 7 positions matching TRBD1. Germline CDR1 and CDR2: LNHNV and YYDKDF (reference sequence). There are 10 residues in the CDR3. The ends lost 11 bases at V and 5 bases at J; junction bases unmatched: 2. CDR3 sequence: CAPQGETQYF. CDR3 coding DNA: TGTGCCCCACAGGGGGAGACCCAGTACTTC.